The 26 T cell receptor beta chains in this list originate from one sample, sequenced in a study of blood T cell repertoires in COVID-19 (dated by TCRdb to the early 2020s). Libraries came from the immunoSEQ multiplex PCR assay. What TCRdb holds here is the immuneACCESS table cut down to in-frame rearrangements. Part of the clones is not present; checked against another copy, under half of the missing clones reflect an unresolved V gene, and the others are unexplained. In all, the sample holds over 70,000 clones, and approximately 88% of those were seen once. The ten biggest clones cover around 10% of the sample. Sequencing was performed on peripheral blood. The source is a man older than 75 with acute or convalescent COVID-19.

The rearrangement links TRBV20-1 to TRBJ1-2; D uncertain. V lost 8 bases and J lost 6, with 4 bases in between. CDR1 DFQATT and CDR2 SNEGSKA come from the germline V gene (reference sequence). This CDR3 is built from 8 residues. CDR3 protein: CSPDGYTF. The CDR3 DNA follows: TGCAGTCCGGATGGCTACACCTTC.

The chain carries TRBV3-1 (or the pseudogene TRBV3-2) and TRBJ1-5; TRBD1 agrees at 11 bases. The CDR3 spans 17 residues. V gave up 3 bases and J gave up 0 bases; unmatched junction bases: 4. CDR1 and CDR2 from the germline V gene are LGHDT and YNNKEL (reference sequence). The CDR3, as DNA: TGTGCCAGCAGCCAGGGGACAGGGGGATATAGCAATCAGCCCCAGCATTTT. The encoded protein is CASSQGTGGYSNQPQHF.

The V call is TRBV3-1 (or the pseudogene TRBV3-2), the J call TRBJ2-1; 11 bases match TRBD2. J lost 4 bases, V lost 6 bases, and 8 bases had no gene match. The CDR3 runs to 16 residues. Germline loops: CDR1 LGHDT, CDR2 YNNKEL (reference sequence). The CDR3 DNA follows: TGTGCCAGCAGACAAAGCGGGACTAGCGGATACAATGAGCAGTTCTTC. This gives the protein CASRQSGTSGYNEQFF.

This clone was seen more than once but under ten times. CDR3 loop: CASSLSFYNSPLHF. The CDR3 DNA follows: TGTGCCAGCAGCTTATCCTTTTATAATTCACCCCTCCACTTT. The chain employs TRBV7-3 and TRBJ1-6; no clear D gene. This CDR3 has 14 residues. The germline V gene has CDR1 SGHTA and CDR2 FQGTGA. V lost 2 bases, J lost 4 bases, and 6 bases lay in between. Combining the CDR3 with reference TRBV7-3 and TRBJ1-6 gives the whole variable domain GAGVSQTPSNKVTEKGKYVELRCDPISGHTALYWYRQSLGQGPEFLIYFQGTGAADDSGLPNDRFFAVRPEGSVSTLKIQRTERGDSAVYLCASSLSFYNSPLHFGNGTRLTVT.

V and J are TRBV27 and TRBJ2-1, with 11 bases identical to TRBD2. The CDR3 totals 16 residues. Unmatched junction bases numbered 7, after V lost 2 bases and J lost 7 bases. Germline V gives CDR1 MNHEY, CDR2 SMNVEV (reference sequence). The CDR3 DNA reads TGTGCCAGCAGTTTAGGTCGACTAGCGGGAATAAATGAGCAGTTCTTC. Encoded protein: CASSLGRLAGINEQFF.

This rearrangement joins TRBV5-5 to TRBJ1-3; unclear D gene. Germline V gene sequence: CDR1 SGHKS, CDR2 YYEKEE (reference sequence). CDR3 length: 15 amino acids. The V end was cut by 0 bases, the J end by 2 bases, with 9 bases between. The CDR3 spells CASSLAQAPGNTIYF. The CDR3 region has the DNA TGTGCCAGCAGCTTGGCCCAGGCTCCTGGAAACACCATATATTTT.

This clone was picked up a small number of times. The rearrangement joins TRBV5-1 to TRBJ2-2, with 13 bases aligning to TRBD2. The CDR3 spans 16 residues. The J segment lost 7 bases and the V segment lost 3 bases, leaving 6 bases of the junction unmatched. Germline V CDR1 and CDR2: SGHRS, YFSETQ. CDR3 bases: TGCGCCAGCAGCTCGACTAGCGGGAGGATTGGCGGGGAGCTGTTTTTT. This encodes CASSSTSGRIGGELFF.

V and J are TRBV18 and TRBJ1-4; D is unclear. The CDR3 length is 15 residues. Germline CDR1 is KGHSH and CDR2 is LQKENI. Trimming removed 2 bases from V and 0 bases from J, with 7 bases in between. CDR3 protein: CASSPSVATNEKLFF. DNA of the CDR3: TGTGCCAGCTCACCATCGGTCGCAACTAATGAAAAACTGTTTTTT.

In this sample, this clone turned up a few times. V and J are TRBV5-6 and TRBJ1-3; 7 bases are shared with TRBD1. The V segment lost 6 bases and the J segment 0 bases; nucleotides outside the gene matches: 3. Looked up from germline, CDR1 is SGHDT and CDR2 is YYEEEE. The CDR3 spans 14 residues. The CDR3 region has the DNA TGTGCCAGCACGGACAGGTACTCTGGAAACACCATATATTTT. Translating it yields CASTDRYSGNTIYF. Combining the CDR3 with reference TRBV5-6 and TRBJ1-3 gives the whole variable domain DAGVTQSPTHLIKTRGQQVTLRCSPKSGHDTVSWYQQALGQGPQFIFQYYEEEERQRGNFPDRFSGHQFPNYSSELNVNALLLGDSALYLCASTDRYSGNTIYFGEGSWLTVV.

The chain couples TRBV18 to TRBJ2-3; 8 nucleotides agree with TRBD1. Trimming at V came to 3 bases and at J to 6 bases, leaving 8 bases not matched to a gene. The germline gives CDR1 KGHSH, CDR2 LQKENI. The CDR3 is 15 residues long. The CDR3: CASSPRQGQEDTQYF. CDR3 sequence (DNA): TGTGCCAGCTCACCCCGACAGGGGCAGGAGGATACGCAGTATTTT.

This clone was detected a few times. V usage is TRBV7-9 and J usage is TRBJ1-1, with 7 positions matching TRBD1. In germline, CDR1 is SEHNR, CDR2 FQNEAQ (reference sequence). CDR3 length equals 15 residues. V lost 5 bases to trimming and J lost 1 base; unmatched junction nucleotides: 7. As DNA, the CDR3 is TGTGCCAGCAGCCCACAGGGGCTCAAGAACACTGAAGCTTTCTTT. The encoded protein is CASSPQGLKNTEAFF.

V gene TRBV10-3 combines with J gene TRBJ1-5; 9 bases map to TRBD1. Unmatched junction bases numbered 4, after V lost 6 bases and J lost 4 bases. The V gene's germline CDR1 is ENHRY and CDR2 SYGVKD. There are 14 residues in the CDR3. The CDR3 reads CAISPGQGNQPQHF. CDR3 DNA sequence: TGTGCCATCAGCCCGGGACAGGGTAATCAGCCCCAGCATTTT.

The chain carries TRBV2 and TRBJ1-4; D is perhaps TRBD1 (5 bases). CDR3 length: 15 residues. Trimming removed 5 bases at V and 7 bases at J, with 17 bases between. Per germline, CDR1 SNHLY and CDR2 FYNNEI. In DNA, the CDR3 is TGTGCCAGCAGTAAACAATGGGTGCAGGGTGAAAAACTGTTTTTT. Amino acids: CASSKQWVQGEKLFF.

CDR3 loop: CASSLRGPQNIQYF. CDR3 DNA: TGTGCCAGCAGTTTAAGGGGGCCACAGAACATTCAGTACTTC. The J gene is TRBJ2-4, the V gene TRBV27, with 7 bases aligning to TRBD1. CDR3 length: 14 residues. CDR1 and CDR2 (germline): MNHEY, SMNVEV (reference sequence). V shed 2 bases, J shed 7 bases, and the junction held 5 bases outside the gene matches.

J is TRBJ1-1 and V is TRBV10-1; the D is unclear. CDR1 WNHNN and CDR2 SYGVQD come from the germline V gene (reference sequence). This CDR3 spans 13 amino acids. V lost 3 bases to trimming and J lost 0 bases, with 5 bases between them. The CDR3 DNA reads TGCGCCAGCAGTGAACTGATGAACACTGAAGCTTTCTTT. Translation: CASSELMNTEAFF.

This rearrangement joins TRBV12-3 or TRBV12-4 to TRBJ1-2, with D perhaps TRBD1 (6 bases). The length of the CDR3 is 13 residues. Trimming cost V 5 bases and J 4 bases, with 11 bases left between them. The CDR3 bases are TGTGCCAGCAGTACAGGGACGACCTATGGCTACACCTTC. Its translation is CASSTGTTYGYTF.

This chain connects TRBV29-1 to TRBJ2-1, with 8 positions matching TRBD1. The germline V gene has CDR1 SQVTM and CDR2 ANQGSEA. V was pared by 6 bases and J by 8 bases, with 12 bases of the junction left unmatched. This CDR3 has 14 residues. The CDR3 region has the DNA TGCAGCGTCCAGGACAGGGTGATTGTCGATGAGCAGTTCTTC. This translates into CSVQDRVIVDEQFF.

The gene calls are TRBV27 and TRBJ2-7; 11 bases agree with TRBD2. CDR3 length: 17 residues. Germline values: CDR1 MNHEY, CDR2 SMNVEV (reference sequence). Unmatched junction bases numbered 9, after V lost 2 bases and J lost 3 bases. For the CDR3, the DNA is TGTGCCAGCAGTTTAACCGCTAGCGGGAGGCAAAACTACGAGCAGTACTTC. This sequence encodes CASSLTASGRQNYEQYF.

The rearrangement uses TRBV7-2 and TRBJ2-2; weak D call: TRBD2 (6 bases). Germline V gives CDR1 SGHTA, CDR2 FQGNSA. There are 14 residues in the CDR3. V dropped 3 bases and J dropped 7 bases, with 12 bases sitting between them. The CDR3 DNA reads as TGTGCCAGCAGCTTTTGGTCTAGCGACGGGGAGCTGTTTTTT. This translates into CASSFWSSDGELFF.

The J gene is TRBJ1-1, the V gene TRBV5-6; 11 bases map to TRBD1. CDR1 and CDR2 (germline): SGHDT, YYEEEE. Trimming cost V 4 bases and J 2 bases; bases outside gene matches: 7. There are 16 residues in the CDR3. The CDR3: CASSPWGQGVNTEAFF. The CDR3 region has the DNA TGTGCCAGCAGCCCATGGGGACAGGGGGTTAACACTGAAGCTTTCTTT.

This clone was seen just once. The V and J genes are TRBV6-5 and TRBJ1-1; D unclear. With 6 bases removed from V and 0 bases from J, the gap between germline ends came to 11 bases. Germline CDR1 MNHEY, CDR2 SVGAGI. The CDR3 totals 14 residues. The CDR3 bases are TGTGCCAGCAGACTAGACGGGGTGAACACTGAAGCTTTCTTT. This gives the protein CASRLDGVNTEAFF.

The chain has TRBV20-1 and TRBJ1-5; D uncertain. CDR3 length equals 17 residues. The V gene lost 3 bases and the J gene lost 0 bases, with 18 bases spanning the gap. CDR1 is DFQATT and CDR2 is SNEGSKA in the germline V gene (reference sequence). CDR3 sequence: CSASRVEGRYSNQPQHF. The CDR3 nucleotides read TGCAGTGCTAGTAGGGTGGAGGGCCGTTATAGCAATCAGCCCCAGCATTTT.

The chain couples TRBV7-3 to TRBJ2-2; 10 bases line up with TRBD1. J gave up 6 bases and V 3 bases, and 7 bases lay outside the gene matches. CDR3 length: 16 residues. CDR1 and CDR2 (germline): SGHTA, FQGTGA. In DNA form, the CDR3 reads TGTGCCAGCAGCTTGCAGCCGGGACAGGGGTCCGGGGAGCTGTTTTTT. It codes for CASSLQPGQGSGELFF.

The chain couples TRBV19 to TRBJ1-5; tentative D call: TRBD1 (6 bases). The CDR3 has 14 residues. In germline, CDR1 is LNHDA, CDR2 SQIVND (reference sequence). V lost 1 base and J 6 bases, leaving 10 bases between the germline ends. CDR3: CASSIARGGQPQHF. The CDR3 DNA sequence: TGTGCCAGTAGTATAGCCAGGGGCGGTCAGCCCCAGCATTTT.

The genes are TRBV28 and TRBJ1-5; TRBD1 agrees at 7 bases. The CDR3 consists of 14 residues. J was trimmed by 7 bases and V by 6 bases; bases with no gene match: 9. Germline CDR1 MDHEN, CDR2 SYDVKM. CDR3 in amino acids: CASRAGGRGQPQHF. The DNA of the CDR3 is TGTGCCAGCAGGGCAGGGGGTCGGGGACAGCCCCAGCATTTT.

The rearrangement links TRBV5-1 to TRBJ1-4; 7 bases are shared with TRBD1. V lost 4 bases, J lost 4 bases, and 1 base stayed unmatched. This CDR3 region has 13 residues. Germline V gene data show CDR1 as SGHRS and CDR2 as YFSETQ. The CDR3 DNA follows: TGCGCCAGCAGCCGGGACAGTAATGAAAAACTGTTTTTT. Translating gives CASSRDSNEKLFF.